Each of the 10 T cell receptor beta chains below was sequenced from the same sample in a study of blood T cells in healthy people across ages. Next came a second PCR, run for about 7 to 12 cycles, which used a sample-barcoded 5' primer along with a J-beta primer mix. TCRdb re-derived calls from the 5' RACE reads in MiXCR, one entry per CDR3 protein. The sample contains fewer than 700,000 distinct CDR3 sequences, approximately 40% of which appear only once. What was sequenced was blood. These receptors were collected from a man aged 80 or over in good health.

The chain is built from TRBV4-3 and TRBJ2-7; unclear D gene. Germline loops: CDR1 LGHNA, CDR2 YSLEER. CDR3 length: 14 amino acids. The germline V and J ends were trimmed by 1 base and 6 bases, with 13 bases remaining between them. The CDR3 region has the DNA TGCGCCAGCAGCCAAGGCCAGTGGATGGGCGAGCAGTACTTC. Protein product: CASSQGQWMGEQYF.

This clonotype was seen only once. The rearrangement joins TRBV5-1 to TRBJ1-4, with 7 bases matching TRBD1. CDR1 and CDR2 from the germline V gene are SGHRS and YFSETQ. The CDR3 is made up of 15 amino acids. V trimming: 0 bases; J trimming: 6 bases; junction bases outside the gene matches: 5. In DNA, the CDR3 is TGCGCCAGCAGCTTGGGCGGGACAGAGTATGAAAAACTGTTTTTT. Translated, it gives CASSLGGTEYEKLFF.

This clonotype came up a few times. The chain employs TRBV3-1 and TRBJ2-7; possible D gene TRBD2, 5 bases. Trimming stripped 3 bases from V and 12 bases from J, with 15 bases between. CDR3 length: 12 residues. Germline loops: CDR1 LGHDT, CDR2 YNNKEL (reference sequence). Here the CDR3 reads CASSQASRGTYF. The CDR3 DNA follows: TGTGCCAGCAGCCAGGCGAGTCGGGGTACGTACTTC.

This chain connects TRBV6-6 to TRBJ2-7; no clear D gene. CDR1 MNHNY and CDR2 SVGAGI come from the germline V gene (reference sequence). The V end lost 0 bases, the J end lost 0 bases, and 15 bases lay between the germline ends. The CDR3 is made up of 17 amino acids. The CDR3 coding sequence is TGTGCCAGCAGTTACTCGAGCTGGCGGCAAAGCTCCTACGAGCAGTACTTC. This encodes CASSYSSWRQSSYEQYF.

Concerning this clonotype itself: Compared with germline, one end of the junction differs, possibly owing to a read error. V usage is TRBV20-1 and J usage is TRBJ2-7; D gene unclear. Germline values: CDR1 DFQATT, CDR2 SNEGSKA (reference sequence). This CDR3 is 12 amino acids long. CDR3 nucleotide sequence: TGCAGGGCTAGATCGGTTGGGCACGAGCAGTACTTC. Protein sequence: CRARSVGHEQYF.

The CDR3 region is CARSVASGRQETQYF. The CDR3 DNA is TGTGCCAGGAGCGTCGCGAGCGGCAGACAAGAGACCCAGTACTTC. V and J are TRBV6-4 and TRBJ2-5; tentatively, D is TRBD2 (5 bases). The germline gives CDR1 MRHNA, CDR2 SNTAGT. Between the trimmed V and J ends, which lost 9 bases and 2 bases, there was a span of 19 bases. This CDR3 is built from 15 residues.

About this clonotype: The CDR3 carries no conserved terminal phenylalanine or tryptophan, so it likely arises from a read error. The rearrangement uses TRBV9 and TRBJ1-5; D gene unclear. This CDR3 has 14 amino acids. The germline V gene has CDR1 SGDLS and CDR2 YYNGEE. The V end lost 0 bases, the J end lost 3 bases, and 7 bases lay between the germline ends. The CDR3 reads CASSVGKSNQPQHV. Here the CDR3 DNA reads TGTGCCAGCAGCGTAGGAAAATCCAATCAGCCCCAGCATGTT.

The gene calls are TRBV5-1 and TRBJ2-1, with 9 nucleotides matching TRBD1. The CDR3 sequence is 17 residues long. The V gene end was trimmed by 0 bases and the J gene end by 10 bases; junction bases not matched to a gene: 14. CDR1 and CDR2 (germline): SGHRS, YFSETQ. Written as DNA, the CDR3 is TGCGCCAGCAGCTTGGCCGGGGCCGGGACAGGGAACTACGAGCAGTTCTTC. Translated: CASSLAGAGTGNYEQFF.

The genes are TRBV7-8 and TRBJ2-1; 9 bases are a match to TRBD2. The J call is uncertain, as TRBJ2-7 better fits the DNA end. Germline CDR1 and CDR2: SGHVS and FQNEAQ. This CDR3 region has 16 residues. CDR3 residues: CASSTEAGGSYNEQYF. CDR3 nucleotide sequence: TGTGCCAGCAGCACAGAAGCGGGAGGTTCCTACAATGAGCAGTACTTC.

The chain recombines TRBV6-2 or TRBV6-3 with TRBJ2-7; 9 bases agree with TRBD2. V gave up 6 bases and J gave up 4 bases; unmatched junction bases: 16. Germline-derived CDR1 and CDR2 are MNHEY and SVGEGT. The CDR3 spans 17 residues. CDR3 DNA: TGTGCCAGCAGACCCCACAGCCTAGCGGGGCAAAAATACGAGCAGTACTTC. Translating gives CASRPHSLAGQKYEQYF.